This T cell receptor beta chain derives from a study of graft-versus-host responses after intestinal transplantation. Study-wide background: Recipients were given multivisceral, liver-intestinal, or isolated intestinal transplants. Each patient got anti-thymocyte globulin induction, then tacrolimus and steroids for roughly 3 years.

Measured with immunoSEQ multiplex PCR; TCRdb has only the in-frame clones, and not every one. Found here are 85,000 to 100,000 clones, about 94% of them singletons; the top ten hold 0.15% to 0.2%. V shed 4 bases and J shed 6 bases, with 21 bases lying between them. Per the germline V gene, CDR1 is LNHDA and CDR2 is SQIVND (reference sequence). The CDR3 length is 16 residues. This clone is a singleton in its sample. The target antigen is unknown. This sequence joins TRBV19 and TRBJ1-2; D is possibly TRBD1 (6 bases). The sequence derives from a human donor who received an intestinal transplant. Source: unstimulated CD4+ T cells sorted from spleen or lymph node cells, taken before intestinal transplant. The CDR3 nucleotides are TGTGCCAGTAGTAATTTGGACAGCCCAAGAACTAATGGCTACACCTTC. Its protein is CASSNLDSPRTNGYTF.